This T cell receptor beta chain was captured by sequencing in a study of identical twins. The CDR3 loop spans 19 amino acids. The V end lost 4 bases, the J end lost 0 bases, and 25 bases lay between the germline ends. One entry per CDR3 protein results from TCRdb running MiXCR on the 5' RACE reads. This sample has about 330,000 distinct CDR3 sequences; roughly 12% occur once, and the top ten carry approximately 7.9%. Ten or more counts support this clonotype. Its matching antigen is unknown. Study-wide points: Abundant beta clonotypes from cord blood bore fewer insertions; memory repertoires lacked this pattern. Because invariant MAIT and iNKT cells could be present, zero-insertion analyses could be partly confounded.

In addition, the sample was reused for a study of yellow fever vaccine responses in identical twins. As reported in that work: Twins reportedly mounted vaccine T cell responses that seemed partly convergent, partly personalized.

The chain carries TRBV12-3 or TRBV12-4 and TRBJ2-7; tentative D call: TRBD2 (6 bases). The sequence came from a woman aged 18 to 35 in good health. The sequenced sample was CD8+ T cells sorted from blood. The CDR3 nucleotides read TGTGCCAGCAGTTCCACCCCCCCTTTTGTAGCGGAGAACTCCTACGAGCAGTACTTC. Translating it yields CASSSTPPFVAENSYEQYF.